This entry lists 24 T cell receptor beta chains sequenced from one sample in a study of T cell changes during pregnancy in multiple sclerosis. The assay was immunoSEQ multiplex PCR, and TCRdb's table has in-frame clones only and misses some. This sample yields about 64,000 clones, of which roughly 90% are seen a single time; more than 1.2% belongs to the top ten. The input for sequencing was peripheral blood, taken in the second trimester of pregnancy. The receptor source for this set is a female donor with multiple sclerosis, enrolled in a pregnancy study.

This chain joins TRBV5-4 and TRBJ1-1, with D possibly matching TRBD1 (5 bases). CDR1 and CDR2 from the germline V gene are SGHNT and YYREEE (reference sequence). The CDR3 runs to 11 residues. V lost 7 bases and J lost 10, with 14 bases in between. The CDR3 region has the DNA TGTGCCAGCCATGGGGGGTTGGCAGCTTTCTTT. It yields the protein CASHGGLAAFF.

This clone was recorded once. The V call is TRBV5-3, the J call TRBJ1-5; TRBD1 aligns across 7 bases. TRBV5-3 is noted as an ORF with a role that remains uncertain. The CDR3 contains 17 residues. V lost 3 bases, J lost 0 bases, and 9 bases stayed unmatched. The CDR3 region is CARSYRQGPYSNQPQHF. DNA of the CDR3: TGTGCCAGAAGCTACCGACAGGGCCCCTATAGCAATCAGCCCCAGCATTTT.

The rearrangement links TRBV14 to TRBJ2-2, with 7 bases matching TRBD2. Germline lookup yields CDR1 SGHDN and CDR2 FVKESK. This CDR3 region has 15 residues. The V segment lost 4 bases and the J segment 2 bases; nucleotides outside the gene matches: 4. The CDR3: CASSPGLPNTGELFF. DNA for the CDR3: TGTGCCAGCAGCCCGGGACTACCTAACACCGGGGAGCTGTTTTTT.

This chain uses TRBV6-1 with TRBJ1-1, with a possible D match to TRBD1 (5 bases). The CDR3 has 15 residues. The germline V gene encodes CDR1 MNHNS and CDR2 SASEGT. The germline V and J ends were trimmed by 6 bases and 1 base, with 15 bases remaining between them. The CDR3 bases are TGTGCCAGCAGGCCCGGGGGGGGGTCGAACACTGAAGCTTTCTTT. Amino acids: CASRPGGGSNTEAFF.

This chain uses TRBV7-9 with TRBJ2-5, with D possibly TRBD2 on 6 matching bases. Germline CDR1 reads SEHNR; CDR2 reads FQNEAQ (reference sequence). The CDR3 runs 19 residues. V was cut by 1 base and J by 5 bases, with 26 bases left in between. In DNA, the CDR3 is TGTGCCAGCAGCTTAGGAGGACGGAGCCCCACGGGAGATCGGGAGACCCAGTACTTC. This translates into CASSLGGRSPTGDRETQYF. Complete variable domain (other parts from reference TRBV7-9 and TRBJ2-5): DTGVSQNPRHKITKRGQNVTFRCDPISEHNRLYWYRQTLGQGPEFLTYFQNEAQLEKSRLLSDRFSAERPKGSFSTLEIQRTEQGDSAMYLCASSLGGRSPTGDRETQYFGPGTRLLVL.

The CDR3, as DNA: TGCGCCAGCAGCCAAGACCGAGGAACCCTCTCTGGGGCCAACGTCCTGACTTTC. It yields the protein CASSQDRGTLSGANVLTF. This sequence joins TRBV4-1 and TRBJ2-6, with D unresolved. Trimming removed 0 bases from V and 0 bases from J, with 12 bases in between. The CDR3 contains 18 residues. From germline, CDR1 is MGHRA and CDR2 YSYEKL.

This chain uses TRBV7-3 with TRBJ2-3; no reliable D call. This CDR3 has 14 amino acids. Germline V CDR1 and CDR2: SGHTA, FQGTGA. The germline V and J ends were trimmed by 2 bases and 0 bases, with 6 bases remaining between them. The CDR3 nucleotides read TGTGCCAGCAGCTTACAGTTTAGCACAGATACGCAGTATTTT. It yields the protein CASSLQFSTDTQYF.

CDR3 amino acids: CASSWTSGSGDTQYF. CDR3 DNA sequence: TGCGCCAGCAGCTGGACTAGCGGGAGTGGAGATACGCAGTATTTT. The chain combines TRBV10-2 with TRBJ2-3; 13 bases are a match to TRBD2. V shed 6 bases, J shed 5 bases, and the junction held 5 bases outside the gene matches. CDR1 is WSHSY and CDR2 is SAAADI in the germline V gene. The CDR3 has 15 amino acids.

CDR3 in DNA: TGTGCCTGGCAATTACAGGGGCTGGAGCAGCCCCAGCATTTT. It codes for CAWQLQGLEQPQHF. The V call is TRBV30, the J call TRBJ1-5; 7 bases align to TRBD1. The CDR3 is 14 residues long. The ends lost 5 bases at V and 7 bases at J; junction bases unmatched: 11. The germline V gene has CDR1 GTSNPN and CDR2 SVGIG (reference sequence).

CDR3 loop: CASTWRAADEQYF. For the CDR3, the DNA is TGTGCCAGCACGTGGAGGGCGGCCGACGAGCAGTACTTC. This chain uses TRBV2 with TRBJ2-7, with D possibly matching TRBD2 (6 bases). V lost 7 bases and J lost 5, with 15 bases in between. CDR1 SNHLY and CDR2 FYNNEI come from the germline V gene. The CDR3 runs 13 residues.

V is TRBV4-1 and J is TRBJ2-2, with TRBD2 identical over 8 bases. CDR3 length equals 18 residues. Germline trimming cut 1 base from V and 7 bases from J; bases unmatched to any gene: 14. CDR1 is MGHRA and CDR2 is YSYEKL in the germline V gene. The DNA of the CDR3 is TGCGCCAGCAGCCAAGTATTGTTGGCTAGCGGGCGGGGCGGGGAGCTGTTTTTT. Translating gives CASSQVLLASGRGGELFF.

The chain uses TRBV2 and TRBJ2-7, with TRBD2 matching 10 bases. Looked up from germline, CDR1 is SNHLY and CDR2 is FYNNEI. Trimming took 4 bases from V and 3 from J; bases not matched to a gene: 9. There are 16 residues in the CDR3. The CDR3 nucleotides read TGTGCCAGCAGTGGGGAGGTTAGCGGGAGGCTCTACGAGCAGTACTTC. The encoded protein is CASSGEVSGRLYEQYF. The full variable domain, its missing parts supplied by reference TRBV2 and TRBJ2-7, is EPEVTQTPSHQVTQMGQEVILRCVPISNHLYFYWYRQILGQKVEFLVSFYNNEISEKSEIFDDQFSVERPDGSNFTLKIRSTKLEDSAMYFCASSGEVSGRLYEQYFGPGTRLTVT.

The chain employs TRBV4-1 and TRBJ2-5; a possible D gene is TRBD1 (5 bases). Judging by the DNA end, TRBJ2-7 fits better; the J call may be wrong. The germline V gene encodes CDR1 MGHRA and CDR2 YSYEKL. The CDR3 consists of 14 residues. The CDR3 nucleotides read TGCGCCAGCAGCCAAGAAGACAGTTCCAACGAGCAGTACTTC. This encodes CASSQEDSSNEQYF.

This chain uses TRBV7-3 with TRBJ2-7; D possibly corresponds to TRBD2 (6 bases). CDR3 length equals 14 residues. Deletions cut 8 bases from V and 2 bases from J, with 16 bases between. Germline CDR1 and CDR2: SGHTA and FQGTGA. CDR3 nucleotides: TGTGCCAGCCAGCGGGCTAGGGGTCCCTACGAGCAGTACTTC. It encodes CASQRARGPYEQYF. The variable domain in full, with the rest retrieved from reference TRBV7-3 and TRBJ2-7, is GAGVSQTPSNKVTEKGKYVELRCDPISGHTALYWYRQSLGQGPEFLIYFQGTGAADDSGLPNDRFFAVRPEGSVSTLKIQRTERGDSAVYLCASQRARGPYEQYFGPGTRLTVT.

V gene TRBV12-5 combines with J gene TRBJ2-1; D is perhaps TRBD2 (5 bases). This CDR3 has 10 amino acids. Per germline, CDR1 LGHNT and CDR2 FRNRAP. V was shortened by 7 bases and J by 9 bases, with 7 bases between the two germline ends. The CDR3 reads CASAAGEQFF. DNA for the CDR3: TGTGCTAGTGCTGCGGGTGAGCAGTTCTTC.

This CDR3 is CASSSGGQVGYGYTF. DNA of the CDR3: TGTGCCAGCAGTTCCGGGGGACAGGTGGGATATGGCTACACCTTC. The chain uses TRBV28 and TRBJ1-2; 8 nucleotides line up with TRBD1. V dropped 4 bases and J dropped 5; count of bases not matched to a gene: 9. The CDR3 contains 15 residues. Per germline, CDR1 MDHEN and CDR2 SYDVKM.

This chain uses TRBV5-1 with TRBJ2-3; 8 positions agree with TRBD2. V shed 3 bases and J 2 bases; nucleotides not matched to a gene: 5. In germline, CDR1 is SGHRS, CDR2 YFSETQ. This CDR3 spans 15 amino acids. For the CDR3, the DNA is TGCGCCAGCAGCTCGGGGGGGGACCCCACAGATACGCAGTATTTT. Its translation is CASSSGGDPTDTQYF. The full variable domain, with the rest looked up from reference TRBV5-1 and TRBJ2-3, is KAGVTQTPRYLIKTRGQQVTLSCSPISGHRSVSWYQQTPGQGLQFLFEYFSETQRNKGNFPGRFSGRQFSNSRSEMNVSTLELGDSALYLCASSSGGDPTDTQYFGPGTRLTVL.

This sequence joins TRBV9 and TRBJ1-5; 8 nucleotides line up with TRBD1. The CDR3 is 15 residues long. Unmatched junction bases numbered 6, after V lost 3 bases and J lost 4 bases. Per germline, CDR1 SGDLS and CDR2 YYNGEE. CDR3 region: CASSARDRPNQPQHF. The DNA of the CDR3 is TGTGCCAGCAGCGCCCGGGACAGGCCTAATCAGCCCCAGCATTTT. Full variable domain (outside the CDR3, taken from reference TRBV9 and TRBJ1-5): DSGVTQTPKHLITATGQRVTLRCSPRSGDLSVYWYQQSLDQGLQFLIQYYNGEERAKGNILERFSAQQFPDLHSELNLSSLELGDSALYFCASSARDRPNQPQHFGDGTRLSIL.

The rearrangement links TRBV9 to TRBJ2-2, with 12 bases matching TRBD2. Unmatched junction bases numbered 12, after V lost 4 bases and J lost 5 bases. Per germline, CDR1 SGDLS and CDR2 YYNGEE. This CDR3 is built from 18 residues. The CDR3 nucleotides are TGTGCCAGCAGCCCGGCATCGGTGACTAGCGGGAGAACCGGGGAGCTGTTTTTT. Its translation: CASSPASVTSGRTGELFF.

This rearrangement joins TRBV5-1 to TRBJ2-7, with D possibly matching TRBD1 (5 bases). The germline V and J ends were trimmed by 6 bases and 0 bases, with 16 bases remaining between them. This CDR3 spans 15 amino acids. Germline lookup yields CDR1 SGHRS and CDR2 YFSETQ. CDR3: CASNLGIGASYEQYF. The CDR3 nucleotides are TGCGCCAGCAATCTGGGAATAGGGGCCTCCTACGAGCAGTACTTC.

The chain employs TRBV27 and TRBJ2-1, with 8 bases fitting TRBD1. Unmatched junction bases numbered 2, after V lost 7 bases and J lost 0 bases. CDR1 is MNHEY and CDR2 is SMNVEV in the germline V gene (reference sequence). The CDR3 consists of 14 residues. The CDR3 region is CASTDRGSYNEQFF. The CDR3 DNA reads as TGTGCCAGCACCGACAGGGGCTCCTACAATGAGCAGTTCTTC.

This chain connects TRBV5-1 to TRBJ2-3, with a tentative D call TRBD1 (6 bases). The germline gives CDR1 SGHRS, CDR2 YFSETQ. The CDR3 spans 16 residues. V lost 6 bases and J 1 base, leaving 18 bases between the germline ends. CDR3 nucleotide sequence: TGCGCCAGCACATTAATGGGGGCGCAGGGCACAGATACGCAGTATTTT. Translating it yields CASTLMGAQGTDTQYF.

This chain links TRBV5-4 with TRBJ2-7; D is possibly TRBD2 (6 bases). Trimming took off 2 bases at V and 5 bases at J, with 11 bases between the two ends. From germline, CDR1 is SGHNT and CDR2 YYREEE (reference sequence). The CDR3 has 13 amino acids. The CDR3 DNA reads as TGTGCCAGCAGCTTCCTCGGGAGAAACGAGCAGTACTTC. The encoded protein is CASSFLGRNEQYF.

The chain recombines TRBV5-1 with TRBJ2-1; TRBD2 agrees at 8 bases. V lost 4 bases and J lost 5; bases outside the gene matches: 11. Germline V CDR1 and CDR2: SGHRS, YFSETQ. This CDR3 comprises 16 residues. The CDR3 sequence: CASSVLAGSPHNEQFF. In nucleotides, the CDR3 is TGCGCCAGCAGCGTATTAGCGGGATCACCCCACAATGAGCAGTTCTTC.